This is a list of T cell receptor beta chains from one sample in a study of cytomegalovirus exposure and HLA in healthy donors. Generated by immunoSEQ multiplex PCR, the TCRdb table keeps only in-frame clones and is missing some. The sample contains approximately 79,000 clones, around 81% of which appear only once. Sequencing was performed on PBMCs. These receptor sequences come from a male donor in good health and CMV-seropositive. CDR3s include the opening cysteine and the closing phenylalanine or tryptophan. The D gene is left open where the match is weak. Clone size is given for some rows only: seen once, a few or many times, or a class if the clone is expanded.

cdr3_nt,cdr3_aa,clone_size,d_call,j_call,v_call
TGTGCCAGCAGCTTGGATAGTTCGGGACAGGGTATGGGGCCTGAAGCTTTCTTT,CASSLDSSGQGMGPEAFF,-,TRBD1,TRBJ1-1,TRBV5-5
TGCGCCAGCAGTGGATCAAGTGGGACAGTGGACCTGTTCTTC,CASSGSSGTVDLFF,-,TRBD1,TRBJ2-1,TRBV10-2
TGCAGCGGTTGCGCCGGGACAGGGCCATCCGAGCAGTACTTC,CSGCAGTGPSEQYF,-,TRBD1,TRBJ2-7,TRBV29-1
TGTGCCAGCGTGAGGGGGCGGTACCAAGAGACCCAGTACTTC,CASVRGRYQETQYF,-,TRBD1,TRBJ2-5,TRBV7-2
TGCGCCAGCAGCTTGGGCCCGGGGAGGGCCTATGGCTACACCTTC,CASSLGPGRAYGYTF,-,-,TRBJ1-2,TRBV5-1
TGTGCCAGCAGTGAAACAGGGCCTCGATCACCCCTCCACTTT,CASSETGPRSPLHF,-,-,TRBJ1-6,TRBV6-1
TGTGCCAGCAGCAGTGAGGGTACCTCTGGGGCCAACGTCCTGACTTTC,CASSSEGTSGANVLTF,-,-,TRBJ2-6,TRBV5-8
TGTGCCAGCAGCCCGCGGTCCGCCGTGGCCGGGGAGCTGTTTTTT,CASSPRSAVAGELFF,-,-,TRBJ2-2,TRBV7-2
TGTGCCAGCAGCCCTCGCTTGCGGGGGATCGCGAACACCGGGGAGCTGTTTTTT,CASSPRLRGIANTGELFF,-,TRBD2,TRBJ2-2,TRBV7-2
TGTGCCAGTAGTATGACAGAACAAGAGACCCAGTACTTC,CASSMTEQETQYF,once,-,TRBJ2-5,TRBV19
TGTGCCAGTAGTACAGGCCAGGGCCATCAGCCCCAGCATTTT,CASSTGQGHQPQHF,-,-,TRBJ1-5,TRBV19
TGTGCCAGCAGTTACTCCACTCGGGGGGCGCGGGAGACCCAGTACTTC,CASSYSTRGARETQYF,-,-,TRBJ2-5,TRBV6-5
TGTGCCAGCAGCTTACGTGGGACTGGAAATGAGCAGTTCTTC,CASSLRGTGNEQFF,-,-,TRBJ2-1,TRBV7-9
TGTGCCAGCAGTGAAGTATTAGTTTTCGATGAGCAGTTCTTC,CASSEVLVFDEQFF,once,-,TRBJ2-1,TRBV6-1
TGTGCCAGCAGCCCTACAGACAGGGTCGAGCAGTACTTC,CASSPTDRVEQYF,-,TRBD1,TRBJ2-7,TRBV28
TGCGCCAGCAGCGCACAATCGACAGGGGCGATCTACGAGCAGTACTTC,CASSAQSTGAIYEQYF,-,TRBD1,TRBJ2-7,TRBV5-1
TGTGCCAGCAGCACACTAGAGGGTGGCTCTGGCGCACCAGATACGCAGTATTTT,CASSTLEGGSGAPDTQYF,-,-,TRBJ2-3,TRBV9
TGTGCCAGTAGCATTAGGGGACAGACTGAAGCTTTCTTT,CASSIRGQTEAFF,-,TRBD1,TRBJ1-1,TRBV19
TGTGCCAGCTGCGCCGGTGCTAGCGGGGGATGGGATACGCAGTATTTT,CASCAGASGGWDTQYF,-,TRBD2,TRBJ2-3,TRBV9
TGTGCCAGCAGCTTTACAGGGGTTACTGAAGCTTTCTTT,CASSFTGVTEAFF,-,TRBD1,TRBJ1-1,TRBV11-2
TGTGCCAGCAGCCAGACCGGGACAGGCTCCCACGAGCAGTACTTC,CASSQTGTGSHEQYF,-,TRBD1,TRBJ2-7,TRBV4-2
TGTGCCATCAGGCTAGCGGGAGCCGGGGAGCTGTTTTTT,CAIRLAGAGELFF,once,TRBD2,TRBJ2-2,TRBV10-3
TGTGCCAGCAGCTCCCCTAAACGGGGCACAGATACGCAGTATTTT,CASSSPKRGTDTQYF,-,-,TRBJ2-3,TRBV5-4
TGTGCCAGCTCAGCAGGGGAAGGAAACACCATATATTTT,CASSAGEGNTIYF,-,-,TRBJ1-3,TRBV18